These T cell receptor beta chains were read from a single sample in a study of blood T cell repertoires in COVID-19. The method was immunoSEQ multiplex PCR; TCRdb's version includes in-frame clones alone and lacks a portion of them. Of about 440,000 clones in the sample, around 89% are singletons; the top ten hold 4% to 5.5%. The source material was peripheral blood. These receptors all come from a woman between 25 and 40 years old with acute or convalescent COVID-19. CDR3s include the opening cysteine and the closing phenylalanine or tryptophan. Fields, in order: V gene, CDR3 length, D gene, J gene, clone size, CDR3 DNA, CDR3 protein. D genes are given only for firm matches. Clone size is not always given. Where it is, it says once, few, many or a class for expanded clones.

v_call: TRBV6-6; cdr3_length: 15; d_call: TRBD1; j_call: TRBJ1-1; clone_size: NA; cdr3_nt: TGTGCCAGCAGTTACGCGGGACAGGGGAACACTGAAGCTTTCTTT; cdr3_aa: CASSYAGQGNTEAFF
v_call: TRBV4-1; cdr3_length: 15; d_call: NA; j_call: TRBJ2-7; clone_size: NA; cdr3_nt: TGCGCCAGCAGCCAAGGGAGACAGTCGACCTACGAGCAGTACTTC; cdr3_aa: CASSQGRQSTYEQYF
v_call: TRBV11-2; cdr3_length: 15; d_call: NA; j_call: TRBJ1-5; clone_size: NA; cdr3_nt: TGTGCCAGCAGCCCCTCTGCAGGGTCGAATCAGCCCCAGCATTTT; cdr3_aa: CASSPSAGSNQPQHF
v_call: TRBV6-5; cdr3_length: 15; d_call: TRBD2; j_call: TRBJ2-5; clone_size: NA; cdr3_nt: TGTGCCAGCAGTTTATTTTGGCGGGGGGATGAGACCCAGTACTTC; cdr3_aa: CASSLFWRGDETQYF
v_call: TRBV19; cdr3_length: 16; d_call: NA; j_call: TRBJ2-6; clone_size: NA; cdr3_nt: TGTGCCAGTAGTATACGGACTCGCTCTGGGGCCAACGTCCTGACTTTC; cdr3_aa: CASSIRTRSGANVLTF
v_call: TRBV2; cdr3_length: 12; d_call: TRBD1; j_call: TRBJ1-1; clone_size: NA; cdr3_nt: TGTGCCAGCAGTTACAGGGGCACTGAAGCTTTCTTT; cdr3_aa: CASSYRGTEAFF
v_call: TRBV5-6; cdr3_length: 14; d_call: NA; j_call: TRBJ2-7; clone_size: NA; cdr3_nt: TGTGCCAGCAGCTTGGGACAGGAAACCTACGAGCAGTACTTC; cdr3_aa: CASSLGQETYEQYF
v_call: TRBV5-8; cdr3_length: 14; d_call: NA; j_call: TRBJ1-2; clone_size: once; cdr3_nt: TGTGCCAGCAGCTTGAACAGGGTGGGCTATGGCTACACCTTC; cdr3_aa: CASSLNRVGYGYTF
v_call: TRBV6-5; cdr3_length: 13; d_call: TRBD1; j_call: TRBJ2-5; clone_size: NA; cdr3_nt: TGTGCCAGCAGGGAGACAGGGGGAGAGACCCAGTACTTC; cdr3_aa: CASRETGGETQYF
v_call: TRBV3-1/TRBV3-2; cdr3_length: 12; d_call: NA; j_call: TRBJ2-7; clone_size: NA; cdr3_nt: TGTGCCAGCAGCAGGGGTTCCTACGAGCAGTACTTC; cdr3_aa: CASSRGSYEQYF
v_call: TRBV10-3; cdr3_length: 12; d_call: TRBD1; j_call: TRBJ1-2; clone_size: NA; cdr3_nt: TGTGCCATCAGAGGGACAGAGGGGGGCTACACCTTC; cdr3_aa: CAIRGTEGGYTF
v_call: TRBV28; cdr3_length: 15; d_call: TRBD2; j_call: TRBJ2-3; clone_size: once; cdr3_nt: TGTGCCAGCAGTTTCTCAGCGGGGGGGCTAGATACGCAGTATTTT; cdr3_aa: CASSFSAGGLDTQYF
v_call: TRBV27; cdr3_length: 19; d_call: TRBD1; j_call: TRBJ1-4; clone_size: NA; cdr3_nt: TGTGCCAGCAGTTTAAGATTCCCCGACAGGGGGCGAGGAGGAGAAAAACTGTTTTTT; cdr3_aa: CASSLRFPDRGRGGEKLFF
v_call: TRBV19; cdr3_length: 16; d_call: TRBD1; j_call: TRBJ1-1; clone_size: NA; cdr3_nt: TGTGCCAGTAGTACCAAATGGACAGGGAGGAACACTGAAGCTTTCTTT; cdr3_aa: CASSTKWTGRNTEAFF
v_call: TRBV2; cdr3_length: 14; d_call: TRBD1; j_call: TRBJ2-5; clone_size: NA; cdr3_nt: TGTGCCAGCAGTCCGACAGGGTTGAGAGAGACCCAGTACTTC; cdr3_aa: CASSPTGLRETQYF
v_call: TRBV6-5; cdr3_length: 12; d_call: NA; j_call: TRBJ2-2; clone_size: NA; cdr3_nt: TGTGCCAGCAGTCTCCGGGGCGGGGAGCTGTTTTTT; cdr3_aa: CASSLRGGELFF
v_call: TRBV5-1; cdr3_length: 15; d_call: NA; j_call: TRBJ2-2; clone_size: NA; cdr3_nt: TGCGCCAGCAGCTTCTCTGGACAGTCTACCGGGGAGCTGTTTTTT; cdr3_aa: CASSFSGQSTGELFF